The present T cell receptor (beta chain) was sequenced within a study of CD8 T cells in ankylosing spondylitis. The study, taken as a whole, reports: Several highly homologous variants made up a TCR beta motif, and this motif appeared characteristic of ankylosing spondylitis blood.

Points on this clonotype: The antigen remains unidentified.

TCRdb ran MiXCR on the 5' RACE reads and lists one entry per CDR3 protein. The table lists under 950,000 distinct CDR3 sequences, around a fifth of them singletons. Germline V gene sequence: CDR1 SGHNT, CDR2 YENEEA. CDR3 length equals 12 residues. Deletions cut 11 bases from V and 7 bases from J, with 17 bases between. J is TRBJ1-2 and V is TRBV11-3, with no clear D. The material sequenced was blood, either unsorted or a sorted T cell fraction (not recorded which). This receptor was taken from a male donor with ankylosing spondylitis. The CDR3 DNA reads TGTGCCCTCGGACGGAGGGTAGGTGGCTACACCTTC. Translation gives CALGRRVGGYTF.